Below are 22 T cell receptor beta chains sequenced from a single sample in a study of cytomegalovirus exposure and HLA in healthy donors. Sequencing used immunoSEQ multiplex PCR; TCRdb keeps in-frame clones, though not all of them. This repertoire shows about 56,000 clones, approximately 93% found once; its top ten account for under 2%. The specimen sequenced was PBMCs. Source of these receptors: a young woman in good health and CMV-seropositive.

CDR3 nucleotides: TGTGCCAGCAGCTCTAGAAACGAGGCTCTCGGAGCTCGAAGACCATATGGCTACACCTTC. This encodes CASSSRNEALGARRPYGYTF. V usage is TRBV7-6 and J usage is TRBJ1-2; D unclear. V was pared by 4 bases and J by 5 bases, with 32 bases between. The CDR3 is made up of 20 amino acids. The germline V gene encodes CDR1 SGHVS and CDR2 FNYEAQ.

The rearrangement links TRBV5-1 to TRBJ2-2; 11 bases line up with TRBD1. J lost 4 bases, V lost 4 bases, and 6 bases had no gene match. The germline CDR1 and CDR2 sequences are SGHRS and YFSETQ. This CDR3 contains 16 residues. CDR3 amino acids: CASSIGQGAGTGELFF. CDR3 in DNA: TGCGCCAGCAGCATCGGACAGGGGGCGGGCACCGGGGAGCTGTTTTTT.

This chain links TRBV2 with TRBJ1-5; D possibly corresponds to TRBD1 (6 bases). Germline V gives CDR1 SNHLY, CDR2 FYNNEI. The CDR3 consists of 17 residues. Trimming took 5 bases from V and 1 from J, leaving 18 bases between them. CDR3 in DNA: TGTGCCAGCAGTCGCATTACAGGGTCGGGAAGCAATCAGCCCCAGCATTTT. Its protein is CASSRITGSGSNQPQHF.

The chain employs TRBV5-1 and TRBJ1-2, with D unresolved. V lost 4 bases and J lost 2, with 21 bases in between. The germline V gene has CDR1 SGHRS and CDR2 YFSETQ. This CDR3 spans 17 amino acids. Here the CDR3 reads CASSANPNQEANYGYTF. The CDR3 region has the DNA TGCGCCAGCAGCGCGAACCCCAATCAGGAGGCAAACTATGGCTACACCTTC.

This chain connects TRBV7-9 to TRBJ2-3; 7 positions match TRBD2. The junction had 12 bases not matched to a gene; V was cut back by 7 bases and J by 2 bases. CDR3 size: 16 residues. Germline CDR1 is SEHNR and CDR2 is FQNEAQ (reference sequence). CDR3 sequence: CASTYTDSGDTDTQYF. The CDR3 nucleotides are TGTGCCAGCACCTACACCGACAGCGGGGACACAGATACGCAGTATTTT.

The V gene is TRBV6-5, the J gene TRBJ2-5, with D perhaps matching TRBD2 (8 bases). Trimming shortened V by 2 bases and J by 7 bases, and 17 bases separated the two germline ends. This CDR3 has 15 amino acids. Germline CDR1 reads MNHEY; CDR2 reads SVGAGI. The chain's CDR3 is CASSYASGSGGTQYF. CDR3 coding DNA: TGTGCCAGCAGTTACGCTAGCGGGTCAGGGGGGACCCAGTACTTC.

This chain links TRBV5-4 with TRBJ2-2, with a weak D call TRBD1 (6 bases). Trimming took off 0 bases at V and 1 base at J, with 7 bases between the two ends. CDR3 length: 15 residues. Per the germline V gene, CDR1 is SGHNT and CDR2 is YYREEE (reference sequence). The CDR3 region has the DNA TGTGCCAGCAGCTTGGCGGACAGGAACACCGGGGAGCTGTTTTTT. It specifies CASSLADRNTGELFF.

The rearrangement links TRBV7-8 to TRBJ2-7; 7 bases agree with TRBD1. The CDR3 has 14 residues. The germline V gene encodes CDR1 SGHVS and CDR2 FQNEAQ. Trimming removed 5 bases from V and 6 bases from J; junction bases left unmatched: 10. CDR3 protein: CASSLQNYRGEQYF. CDR3 DNA sequence: TGTGCCAGCAGCCTCCAAAACTACAGGGGCGAGCAGTACTTC.

The chain has TRBV7-9 and TRBJ1-4; TRBD1 might be the D (6 bases). The V gene's germline CDR1 is SEHNR and CDR2 FQNEAQ (reference sequence). This CDR3 is built from 14 residues. Trimming removed 2 bases at V and 5 bases at J, with 9 bases between. CDR3 residues: CASSLTGLNEKLFF. In nucleotides, the CDR3 is TGTGCCAGCAGCTTAACAGGGCTGAATGAAAAACTGTTTTTT.

This chain joins TRBV11-2 and TRBJ2-3; 8 bases match TRBD1. V was clipped by 5 bases and J by 3 bases; unmatched bases: 7. Germline loops: CDR1 SGHAT, CDR2 FQNNGV. CDR3 length equals 15 residues. CDR3 residues: CASSVRGRHTDTQYF. For the CDR3, the DNA is TGTGCCAGCAGCGTCAGGGGGCGTCATACAGATACGCAGTATTTT.

This chain links TRBV9 with TRBJ1-2; 8 bases are a match to TRBD1. The germline V gene encodes CDR1 SGDLS and CDR2 YYNGEE. V lost 3 bases, J lost 8 bases, and 9 bases stayed unmatched. The CDR3 runs to 14 residues. The CDR3 DNA sequence: TGTGCCAGCAGCGCCCGACAGGGGTCGGGGGGCTACACCTTC. Protein: CASSARQGSGGYTF. Together with reference TRBV9 and TRBJ1-2, the CDR3 gives the full variable domain: DSGVTQTPKHLITATGQRVTLRCSPRSGDLSVYWYQQSLDQGLQFLIQYYNGEERAKGNILERFSAQQFPDLHSELNLSSLELGDSALYFCASSARQGSGGYTFGSGTRLTVV.

This chain uses TRBV6-5 with TRBJ1-2; 10 nucleotides align to TRBD1. Germline CDR1 MNHEY, CDR2 SVGAGI. This CDR3 has 16 amino acids. Germline trimming cut 0 bases from V and 8 bases from J; bases unmatched to any gene: 9. CDR3 in DNA: TGTGCCAGCAGTTACTCGTCGGGGGACAGGGGAGACGGCTACACCTTC. This encodes CASSYSSGDRGDGYTF.

The gene calls are TRBV6-1 and TRBJ2-2; D not certain. The CDR3 totals 13 residues. CDR1 is MNHNS, CDR2 SASEGT, per germline. Trimming took off 2 bases at V and 5 bases at J, with 6 bases between the two ends. CDR3 protein: CASSETETGELFF. The CDR3 DNA is TGTGCCAGCAGTGAAACGGAGACCGGGGAGCTGTTTTTT.

The chain couples TRBV25-1 to TRBJ2-1, with D possibly being TRBD2 (6 bases). The V gene lost 4 bases and the J gene lost 7 bases, with 17 bases spanning the gap. The CDR3 has 15 amino acids. Germline CDR1 MGHDK, CDR2 SYGVNS. Here the CDR3 reads CASSATVSAGNEQFF. CDR3 DNA sequence: TGTGCCAGCAGTGCCACGGTCTCCGCGGGGAATGAGCAGTTCTTC.

The rearrangement joins TRBV4-3 to TRBJ2-2, with D maybe TRBD2 (6 bases). Germline loops: CDR1 LGHNA, CDR2 YSLEER. Trimming stripped 1 base from V and 4 bases from J, with 10 bases between. The CDR3 is 15 residues long. Written as DNA, the CDR3 is TGCGCCAGCAGCCAAGGGGTCGGGGGCACCGGGGAGCTGTTTTTT. It translates to CASSQGVGGTGELFF.

The gene calls are TRBV7-2 and TRBJ2-7, with TRBD2 matching 7 bases. The J segment lost 3 bases and the V segment lost 2 bases, leaving 7 bases of the junction unmatched. CDR1 is SGHTA, CDR2 FQGNSA, per germline. The CDR3 has 15 residues. CDR3 coding DNA: TGTGCCAGCAGCTTACGGCCCGGGGGGAACTACGAGCAGTACTTC. This sequence encodes CASSLRPGGNYEQYF.

The V gene is TRBV11-3, the J gene TRBJ2-3; no reliable D call. Germline CDR1 SGHNT, CDR2 YENEEA. Trimming stripped 0 bases from V and 4 bases from J, with 2 bases between. The CDR3 runs to 12 residues. The CDR3 nucleotides are TGTGCCAGCAGCTTAGACGCAGATACGCAGTATTTT. Protein product: CASSLDADTQYF.

This clone was found a few times. The V call is TRBV28, the J call TRBJ1-6, with unresolved D. CDR3 length: 14 amino acids. Trimming stripped 6 bases from V and 6 bases from J, with 12 bases between. CDR1 is MDHEN and CDR2 is SYDVKM in the germline V gene. For the CDR3, the DNA is TGTGCCAGCAGCTTTCTGGGCTCTAATTCACCCCTCCACTTT. Its translation: CASSFLGSNSPLHF.

The chain has TRBV19 and TRBJ1-2; D is possibly TRBD1 (6 bases). V was shortened by 8 bases and J by 0 bases, with 13 bases between the two germline ends. Germline V gene sequence: CDR1 LNHDA, CDR2 SQIVND (reference sequence). The CDR3 has 14 residues. Here the CDR3 DNA reads TGTGCCAGTTGTAGGAGGACAGCTAACTATGGCTACACCTTC. It specifies CASCRRTANYGYTF.

The chain recombines TRBV7-9 with TRBJ1-2, with a possible D match to TRBD1 (6 bases). Germline lookup yields CDR1 SEHNR and CDR2 FQNEAQ (reference sequence). V lost 1 base, J lost 9 bases, and 9 bases lay in between. This CDR3 has 12 amino acids. CDR3 protein: CASSLEQGSYTF. The CDR3, as DNA: TGTGCCAGCAGCTTAGAACAGGGTAGCTACACCTTC.

J is TRBJ2-1 and V is TRBV11-1, with a tentative D call TRBD2 (5 bases). V was trimmed by 4 bases and J by 7 bases, leaving 17 bases between them. The CDR3 has 15 amino acids. Germline values: CDR1 SGHAT, CDR2 FQDESV (reference sequence). As DNA, the CDR3 is TGTGCCAGCAGCTACGAGGGTGTTTATGGGAATGAGCAGTTCTTC. Translated: CASSYEGVYGNEQFF.

The chain carries TRBV7-2 and TRBJ2-7; 9 nucleotides match TRBD1. V lost 5 bases, J lost 0 bases, and 8 bases stayed unmatched. Germline V lookup: CDR1 SGHTA, CDR2 FQGNSA. The CDR3 covers 16 residues. The CDR3 sequence is CASSTYRGPASYEQYF. In nucleotides, the CDR3 is TGTGCCAGCAGCACCTACAGGGGGCCCGCCTCCTACGAGCAGTACTTC.